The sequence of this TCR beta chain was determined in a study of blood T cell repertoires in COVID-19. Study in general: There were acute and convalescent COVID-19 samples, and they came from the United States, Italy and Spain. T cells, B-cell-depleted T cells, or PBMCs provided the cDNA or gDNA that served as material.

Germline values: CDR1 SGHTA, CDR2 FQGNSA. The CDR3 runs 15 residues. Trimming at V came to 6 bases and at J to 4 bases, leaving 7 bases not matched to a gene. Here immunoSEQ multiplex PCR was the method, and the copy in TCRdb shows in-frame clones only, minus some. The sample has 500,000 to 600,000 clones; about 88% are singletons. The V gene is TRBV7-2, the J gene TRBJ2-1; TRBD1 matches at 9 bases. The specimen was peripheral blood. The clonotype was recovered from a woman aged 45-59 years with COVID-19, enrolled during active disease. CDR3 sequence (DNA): TGTGCCAGCAGGGGTACGACAGGGGGGTACAATGAGCAGTTCTTC. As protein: CASRGTTGGYNEQFF. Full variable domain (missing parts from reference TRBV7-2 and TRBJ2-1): GAGVSQSPSNKVTEKGKDVELRCDPISGHTALYWYRQSLGQGLEFLIYFQGNSAPDKSGLPSDRFSAERTGGSVSTLTIQRTQQEDSAVYLCASRGTTGGYNEQFFGPGTRLTVL.